The 11 T cell receptor beta chains in this list originate from one sample, sequenced in a study of shared clonotypes between healthy human individuals. As defined, naive CD8 cells were CD45RO-negative and positively selected for CCR7, with terminally differentiated effector memory CD45RA+ cells excluded. Data came from immunoSEQ multiplex PCR; TCRdb stores just in-frame clones and leaves some out. The data contain roughly 2.1 million clones, about 92% of them singletons. Input material: naive CD8+ T cells from PBMCs. Receptors were obtained from a man younger than 35 in good health. Some clones in this sample may be carry-over from other donors' samples.

The V and J genes are TRBV9 and TRBJ2-1; 10 nucleotides agree with TRBD2. Per germline, CDR1 SGDLS and CDR2 YYNGEE. The ends lost 3 bases at V and 9 bases at J; junction bases unmatched: 9. This CDR3 is 15 amino acids long. The CDR3 DNA reads TGTGCCAGCAGCGGGACTAGCGGCCTCGTCGGTGAGCAGTTCTTC. Translation: CASSGTSGLVGEQFF.

The V gene is TRBV19, the J gene TRBJ2-1, with D hard to call. Trimming pared 0 bases from V and 4 bases from J, leaving 13 bases between. Germline CDR1 is LNHDA and CDR2 is SQIVND (reference sequence). This CDR3 is built from 16 residues. The DNA for the CDR3 is TGTGCCAGTAGTATAGATCGGTTCATCTCTTACAATGAGCAGTTCTTC. Translation: CASSIDRFISYNEQFF.

The chain employs TRBV23-1 and TRBJ2-7, with TRBD2 identical over 10 bases. TRBV23-1 is designated an ORF whose function remains uncertain. The ends lost 9 bases at V and 5 bases at J; junction bases unmatched: 13. This CDR3 has 15 residues. CDR3 nucleotides: TGCGCCAGTCAAGCAGAAGCGGGGGGGACCCACGAGCAGTACTTC. Encoded protein: CASQAEAGGTHEQYF.

The V and J genes are TRBV7-9 and TRBJ1-4, with D maybe TRBD1 (6 bases). The CDR3 covers 15 residues. CDR1 SEHNR and CDR2 FQNEAQ come from the germline V gene (reference sequence). Deletions cut 3 bases from V and 7 bases from J, with 15 bases between. CDR3 bases: TGTGCCAGCAGCTTTTCAGGGGAGCTTAGTGAAAAACTGTTTTTT. It translates to CASSFSGELSEKLFF.

This sequence joins TRBV6-1 and TRBJ2-2; 12 bases line up with TRBD2. The CDR3 length is 17 residues. The J segment lost 6 bases and the V segment lost 1 base, leaving 6 bases of the junction unmatched. From germline, CDR1 is MNHNS and CDR2 SASEGT. CDR3 bases: TGTGCCAGCAGTGAAGGATTGACTAGCGGGAGCTCCGGGGAGCTGTTTTTT. It translates to CASSEGLTSGSSGELFF.

The chain couples TRBV28 to TRBJ2-3; D may correspond to TRBD1 or TRBD2 (5 bases each). Looked up from germline, CDR1 is MDHEN and CDR2 is SYDVKM. The CDR3 runs 15 residues. Trimming pared 7 bases from V and 5 bases from J, leaving 19 bases between. This CDR3 is CASTRGRRGRDTQYF. DNA for the CDR3: TGTGCCAGCACCCGGGGACGGAGAGGGAGAGATACGCAGTATTTT.

The chain has TRBV28 and TRBJ2-1; 7 nucleotides match TRBD2. J was trimmed by 4 bases and V by 6 bases; bases with no gene match: 9. The CDR3 contains 15 residues. In germline, CDR1 is MDHEN, CDR2 SYDVKM. The CDR3 DNA reads TGTGCCAGCAGCGCCCGGACTAGATTATACAATGAGCAGTTCTTC. The encoded protein is CASSARTRLYNEQFF.

This clone was picked up one time. This rearrangement joins TRBV7-9 to TRBJ2-7; D is possibly TRBD1 (6 bases). CDR1 and CDR2 from the germline V gene are SEHNR and FQNEAQ (reference sequence). Between the trimmed V and J ends, which lost 8 bases and 5 bases, there was a span of 13 bases. This CDR3 has 12 residues. The CDR3 DNA reads TGTGCCAGCGGCCCAGGGGATCACGAGCAGTACTTC. Protein sequence: CASGPGDHEQYF.

V and J are TRBV30 and TRBJ2-3; 9 bases align to TRBD2. The germline V gene encodes CDR1 GTSNPN and CDR2 SVGIG (reference sequence). CDR3 length equals 15 residues. The ends lost 2 bases at V and 2 bases at J; junction bases unmatched: 5. The CDR3 DNA is TGTGCCTGGAGTTGGAGACTAGCGGACACAGATACGCAGTATTTT. As protein: CAWSWRLADTDTQYF.

V and J are TRBV11-1 and TRBJ2-5; no clear D gene. The germline V gene encodes CDR1 SGHAT and CDR2 FQDESV (reference sequence). The CDR3 runs 12 residues. Trimming cost V 3 bases and J 6 bases, with 8 bases left between them. CDR3 DNA sequence: TGTGCCAGCAGCTTGGATTGGAAGACCCAGTACTTC. It is translated as CASSLDWKTQYF.

This chain connects TRBV4-3 to TRBJ1-3; weak D call: TRBD1 (5 bases). V lost 0 bases and J lost 0, with 12 bases in between. Germline-derived CDR1 and CDR2 are LGHNA and YSLEER. CDR3 length equals 17 residues. The CDR3 is CASSQDPLDSSGNTIYF. The DNA for the CDR3 is TGCGCCAGCAGCCAAGATCCCCTTGACAGCTCTGGAAACACCATATATTTT.